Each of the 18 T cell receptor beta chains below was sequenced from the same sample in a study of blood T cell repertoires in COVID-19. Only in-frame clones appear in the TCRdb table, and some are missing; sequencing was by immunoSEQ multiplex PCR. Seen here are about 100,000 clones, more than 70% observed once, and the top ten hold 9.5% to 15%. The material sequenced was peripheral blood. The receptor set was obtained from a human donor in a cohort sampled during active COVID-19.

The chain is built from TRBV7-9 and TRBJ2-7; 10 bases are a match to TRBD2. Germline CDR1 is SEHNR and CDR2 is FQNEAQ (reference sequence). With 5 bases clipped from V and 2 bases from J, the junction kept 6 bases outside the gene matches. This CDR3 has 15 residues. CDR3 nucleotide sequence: TGTGCCAGCAGCCATACTAGCGGGAAGACCTACGAGCAGTACTTC. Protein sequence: CASSHTSGKTYEQYF.

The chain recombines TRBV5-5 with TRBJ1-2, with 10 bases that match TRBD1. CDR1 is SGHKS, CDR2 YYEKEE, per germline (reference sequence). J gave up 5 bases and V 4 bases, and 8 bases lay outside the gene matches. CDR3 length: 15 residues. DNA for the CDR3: TGTGCCAGCAGCGACCGGGACAGGGGTTTTTATGGCTACACCTTC. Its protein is CASSDRDRGFYGYTF.

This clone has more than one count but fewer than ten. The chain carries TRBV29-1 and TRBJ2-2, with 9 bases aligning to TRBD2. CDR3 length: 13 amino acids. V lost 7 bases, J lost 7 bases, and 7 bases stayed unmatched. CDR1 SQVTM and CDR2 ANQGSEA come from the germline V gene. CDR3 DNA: TGCAGCGGCGGGGGGGCTGATCTCGGGGAGCTGTTTTTT. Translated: CSGGGADLGELFF.

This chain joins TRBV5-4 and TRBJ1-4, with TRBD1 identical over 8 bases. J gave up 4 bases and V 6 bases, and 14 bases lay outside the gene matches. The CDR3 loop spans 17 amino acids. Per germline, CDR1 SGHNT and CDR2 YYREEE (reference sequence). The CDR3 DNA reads TGTGCCAGCACCCACCCCTTTGGACAGGGCAGTAATGAAAAACTGTTTTTT. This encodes CASTHPFGQGSNEKLFF.

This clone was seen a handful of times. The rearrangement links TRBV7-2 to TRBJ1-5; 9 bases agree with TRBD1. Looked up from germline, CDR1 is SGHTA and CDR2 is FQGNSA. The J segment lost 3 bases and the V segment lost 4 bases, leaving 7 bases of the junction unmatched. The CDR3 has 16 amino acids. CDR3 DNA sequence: TGTGCCAGCAGCTCAAGGACAGGGGTATACAATCAGCCCCAGCATTTT. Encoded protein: CASSSRTGVYNQPQHF.

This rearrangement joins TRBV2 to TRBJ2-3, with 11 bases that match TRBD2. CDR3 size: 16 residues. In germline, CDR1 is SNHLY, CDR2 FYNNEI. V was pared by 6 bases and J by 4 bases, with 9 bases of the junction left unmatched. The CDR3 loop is CASSGYSGRGPDTQYF. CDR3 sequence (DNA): TGTGCCAGCAGCGGATATAGCGGGAGGGGGCCAGATACGCAGTATTTT.

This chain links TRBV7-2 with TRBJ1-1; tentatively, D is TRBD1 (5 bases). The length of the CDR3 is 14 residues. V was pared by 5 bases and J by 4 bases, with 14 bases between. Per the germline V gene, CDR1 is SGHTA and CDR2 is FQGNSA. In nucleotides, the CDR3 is TGTGCCAGCAGCAAGTGGGGCGGGGGCACTGAAGCTTTCTTT. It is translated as CASSKWGGGTEAFF.

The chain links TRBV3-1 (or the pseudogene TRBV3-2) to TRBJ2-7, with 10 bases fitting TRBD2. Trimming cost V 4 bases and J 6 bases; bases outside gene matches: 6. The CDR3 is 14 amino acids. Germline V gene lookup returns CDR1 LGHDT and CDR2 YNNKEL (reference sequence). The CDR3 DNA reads TGTGCCAGCAGCCCCGGAGCGGGGGGGCGCGAGCAGTACTTC. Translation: CASSPGAGGREQYF.

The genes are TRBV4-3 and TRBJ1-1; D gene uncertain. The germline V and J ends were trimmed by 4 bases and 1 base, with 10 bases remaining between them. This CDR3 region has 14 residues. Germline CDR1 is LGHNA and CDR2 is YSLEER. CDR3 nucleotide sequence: TGCGCCAGCAGCCGCGGGAATTCGAACACTGAAGCTTTCTTT. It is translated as CASSRGNSNTEAFF.

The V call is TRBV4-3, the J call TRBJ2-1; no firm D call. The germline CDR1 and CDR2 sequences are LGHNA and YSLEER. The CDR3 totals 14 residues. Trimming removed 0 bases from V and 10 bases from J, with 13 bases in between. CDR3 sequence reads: CASSQDHEISEQFF. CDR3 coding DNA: TGCGCCAGCAGCCAAGATCACGAGATTAGCGAGCAGTTCTTC.

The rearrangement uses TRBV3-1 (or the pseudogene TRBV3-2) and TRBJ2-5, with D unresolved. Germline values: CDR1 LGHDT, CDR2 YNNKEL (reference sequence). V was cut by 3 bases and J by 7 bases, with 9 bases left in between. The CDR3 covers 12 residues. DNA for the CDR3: TGTGCCAGCAGCCACCTCCTAGGGACCCAGTACTTC. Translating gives CASSHLLGTQYF.

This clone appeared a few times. The CDR3 spells CASSWGVGQFF. DNA of the CDR3: TGTGCCAGCAGTTGGGGAGTCGGGCAGTTCTTC. The rearrangement uses TRBV6-5 and TRBJ2-1, with D possibly TRBD2 on 5 matching bases. Germline lookup yields CDR1 MNHEY and CDR2 SVGAGI. The CDR3 has 11 amino acids. With 4 bases removed from V and 12 bases from J, the gap between germline ends came to 10 bases.

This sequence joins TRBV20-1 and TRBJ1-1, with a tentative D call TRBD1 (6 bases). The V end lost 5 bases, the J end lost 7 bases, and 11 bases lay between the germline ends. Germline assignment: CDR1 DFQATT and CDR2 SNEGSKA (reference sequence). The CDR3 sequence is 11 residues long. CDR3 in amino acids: CSAVQGLEAFF. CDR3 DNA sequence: TGCAGTGCTGTTCAGGGGCTTGAAGCTTTCTTT.

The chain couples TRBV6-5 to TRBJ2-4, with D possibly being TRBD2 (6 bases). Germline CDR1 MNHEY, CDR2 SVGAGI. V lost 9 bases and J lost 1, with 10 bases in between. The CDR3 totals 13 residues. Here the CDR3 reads CASGGRAKNIQYF. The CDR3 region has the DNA TGTGCCAGTGGGGGGAGGGCCAAAAACATTCAGTACTTC.

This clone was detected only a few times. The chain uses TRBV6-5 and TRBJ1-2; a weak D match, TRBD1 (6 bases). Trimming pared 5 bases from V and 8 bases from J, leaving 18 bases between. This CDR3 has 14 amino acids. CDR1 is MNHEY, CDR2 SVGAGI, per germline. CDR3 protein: CASSPATGGRGYTF. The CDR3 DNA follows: TGTGCCAGCAGTCCTGCGACGGGGGGCAGAGGCTACACCTTC.

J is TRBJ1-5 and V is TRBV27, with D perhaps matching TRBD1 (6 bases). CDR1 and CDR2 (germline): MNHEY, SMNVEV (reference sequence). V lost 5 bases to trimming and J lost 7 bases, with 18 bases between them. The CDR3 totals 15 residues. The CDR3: CASSLDTNRDQPQHF. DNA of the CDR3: TGTGCCAGCAGTCTCGATACTAACAGGGACCAGCCCCAGCATTTT.

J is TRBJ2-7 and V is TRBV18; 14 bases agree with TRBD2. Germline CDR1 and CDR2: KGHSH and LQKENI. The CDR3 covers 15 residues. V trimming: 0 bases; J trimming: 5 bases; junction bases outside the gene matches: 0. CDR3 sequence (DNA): TGTGCCAGCTCACCACCGACTAGCGGGAGGGACGAGCAGTACTTC. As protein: CASSPPTSGRDEQYF.

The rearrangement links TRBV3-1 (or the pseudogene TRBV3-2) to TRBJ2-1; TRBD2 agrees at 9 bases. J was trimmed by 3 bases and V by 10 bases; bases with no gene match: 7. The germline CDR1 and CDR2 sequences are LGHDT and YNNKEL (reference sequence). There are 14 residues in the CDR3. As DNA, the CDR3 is TGTGCCACCCCTAGCGGGGAGTTCTACAATGAGCAGTTCTTC. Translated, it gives CATPSGEFYNEQFF.